What follows describes a single T cell receptor (beta chain). Antigen specificity is unknown. Data came from immunoSEQ multiplex PCR; TCRdb stores just in-frame clones and leaves some out. Its listing shows under 85 clones. The record originates from a study of CD4+ T cells in melanoma. Findings of the study overall: Neoantigen-specific CD4+ T cells in melanoma reportedly had diverse differentiation states. A reported correlation linked neoantigen-specific CD4+ T cells to CD8+, macrophage and B cell function.

The V segment lost 5 bases and the J segment 8 bases; nucleotides outside the gene matches: 8. From germline, CDR1 is SEHNR and CDR2 FQNEAQ (reference sequence). The CDR3 loop spans 13 amino acids. The V and J genes are TRBV7-9 and TRBJ1-2, with TRBD1 matching over 7 bases. The sequenced material came from a T cell line or clone, from whole sample or a sorted T cell fraction (not recorded which). This TCR was recovered from a human donor with melanoma. Some clones in this sample may be carry-over from other donors' samples. CDR3 nucleotide sequence: TGTGCCAGCAGCCAGACAGGGCTTACCGGCTACACCTTC. Its protein is CASSQTGLTGYTF.